These 11 T cell receptor beta chains came from one sample sequenced in a study of cytomegalovirus exposure and HLA in healthy donors. The table came from immunoSEQ multiplex PCR; TCRdb's copy has only in-frame clones and leaves some out. Of 50,000 to 80,000 clones listed, roughly 94% are singletons. The specimen sequenced was PBMCs. The receptors here all came from a woman younger than 30 in good health and CMV-seropositive.

This clone was detected only once. The J gene is TRBJ2-1, the V gene TRBV27; D uncertain. This CDR3 comprises 13 residues. V lost 3 bases to trimming and J lost 6 bases, with 9 bases between them. Germline V gene data show CDR1 as MNHEY and CDR2 as SMNVEV (reference sequence). The CDR3 here is CASSLGTFNEQFF. The CDR3 DNA is TGTGCCAGCAGTTTGGGCACCTTCAATGAGCAGTTCTTC.

The sample holds one count of this clone. The rearrangement joins TRBV5-1 to TRBJ2-5, with D maybe TRBD2 (5 bases). The CDR3 runs 13 residues. V lost 4 bases and J lost 1, with 8 bases in between. Germline V CDR1 and CDR2: SGHRS, YFSETQ. The CDR3 loop is CASSEGSQETQYF. In DNA form, the CDR3 reads TGCGCCAGCAGCGAGGGCAGCCAAGAGACCCAGTACTTC.

The V and J genes are TRBV27 and TRBJ2-1; unclear D gene. CDR1 is MNHEY, CDR2 SMNVEV, per germline (reference sequence). Trimming shortened V by 4 bases and J by 5 bases, and 6 bases separated the two germline ends. This CDR3 spans 12 amino acids. The CDR3 protein is CASSSGNNEQFF. The DNA for the CDR3 is TGTGCCAGCAGTTCAGGTAACAATGAGCAGTTCTTC.

This rearrangement joins TRBV5-1 to TRBJ2-7, with D perhaps TRBD1 (5 bases). CDR1 is SGHRS and CDR2 is YFSETQ in the germline V gene. This CDR3 is 13 amino acids long. V was clipped by 3 bases and J by 6 bases, with 13 bases between them. The CDR3 DNA sequence: TGCGCCAGCAGCTCCCCGGACAAACGCGAGCAGTACTTC. Translation gives CASSSPDKREQYF.

This chain uses TRBV5-1 with TRBJ1-1; TRBD1 aligns across 8 bases. CDR3 length: 14 residues. The junction had 2 bases not matched to a gene; V was cut back by 4 bases and J by 0 bases. The germline CDR1 and CDR2 sequences are SGHRS and YFSETQ. CDR3 bases: TGCGCCAGCAGCACGGGACAGGTGAACACTGAAGCTTTCTTT. It encodes CASSTGQVNTEAFF.

The rearrangement uses TRBV7-2 and TRBJ2-1; 7 bases are shared with TRBD1. The CDR3 is 13 residues long. Germline CDR1 and CDR2: SGHTA and FQGNSA. J lost 4 bases, V lost 5 bases, and 2 bases had no gene match. The CDR3 reads CASSPDRYNEQFF. The CDR3 coding sequence is TGTGCCAGCAGCCCGGACAGGTACAATGAGCAGTTCTTC.

The chain recombines TRBV2 with TRBJ1-1, with D tentatively TRBD1 (6 bases). The CDR3 has 13 amino acids. The germline V gene has CDR1 SNHLY and CDR2 FYNNEI. V was trimmed by 5 bases and J by 9 bases, leaving 16 bases between them. The CDR3 here is CASSKGGGGKAFF. The DNA of the CDR3 is TGTGCCAGCAGTAAAGGAGGGGGTGGTAAAGCTTTCTTT.

Only a few counts were recorded for this clone. This chain links TRBV29-1 with TRBJ1-1; D is unclear. From germline, CDR1 is SQVTM and CDR2 ANQGSEA. The CDR3 has 12 amino acids. V lost 4 bases to trimming and J lost 1 base, with 7 bases between them. The CDR3 bases are TGCAGCGTTGGACGGGGGAACACTGAAGCTTTCTTT. Its protein is CSVGRGNTEAFF.

J is TRBJ2-1 and V is TRBV30; 13 positions match TRBD2. Germline values: CDR1 GTSNPN, CDR2 SVGIG (reference sequence). There are 17 residues in the CDR3. The junction had 12 bases not matched to a gene; V was cut back by 0 bases and J by 10 bases. The CDR3 here is CAWSVLGTSGILREQFF. DNA of the CDR3: TGTGCCTGGAGTGTACTTGGGACTAGCGGGATTCTTCGGGAGCAGTTCTTC.

V gene TRBV13 combines with J gene TRBJ1-3, with D perhaps TRBD1 (5 bases). The CDR3 runs to 13 residues. The V end was cut by 7 bases, the J end by 3 bases, with 10 bases between. Germline V lookup: CDR1 PRHDT, CDR2 FYEKMQ (reference sequence). The CDR3, as DNA: TGTGCCAGCACCGAAAGGGGTGGAAACACCATATATTTT. Translated: CASTERGGNTIYF.

V gene TRBV5-1 combines with J gene TRBJ2-1, with 10 bases identical to TRBD1. This CDR3 comprises 15 residues. Unmatched junction bases numbered 6, after V lost 2 bases and J lost 7 bases. Germline loops: CDR1 SGHRS, CDR2 YFSETQ. The CDR3 DNA is TGCGCCAGCAGCTTATTGGGACAGGGGATAAATGAGCAGTTCTTC. Its translation: CASSLLGQGINEQFF.